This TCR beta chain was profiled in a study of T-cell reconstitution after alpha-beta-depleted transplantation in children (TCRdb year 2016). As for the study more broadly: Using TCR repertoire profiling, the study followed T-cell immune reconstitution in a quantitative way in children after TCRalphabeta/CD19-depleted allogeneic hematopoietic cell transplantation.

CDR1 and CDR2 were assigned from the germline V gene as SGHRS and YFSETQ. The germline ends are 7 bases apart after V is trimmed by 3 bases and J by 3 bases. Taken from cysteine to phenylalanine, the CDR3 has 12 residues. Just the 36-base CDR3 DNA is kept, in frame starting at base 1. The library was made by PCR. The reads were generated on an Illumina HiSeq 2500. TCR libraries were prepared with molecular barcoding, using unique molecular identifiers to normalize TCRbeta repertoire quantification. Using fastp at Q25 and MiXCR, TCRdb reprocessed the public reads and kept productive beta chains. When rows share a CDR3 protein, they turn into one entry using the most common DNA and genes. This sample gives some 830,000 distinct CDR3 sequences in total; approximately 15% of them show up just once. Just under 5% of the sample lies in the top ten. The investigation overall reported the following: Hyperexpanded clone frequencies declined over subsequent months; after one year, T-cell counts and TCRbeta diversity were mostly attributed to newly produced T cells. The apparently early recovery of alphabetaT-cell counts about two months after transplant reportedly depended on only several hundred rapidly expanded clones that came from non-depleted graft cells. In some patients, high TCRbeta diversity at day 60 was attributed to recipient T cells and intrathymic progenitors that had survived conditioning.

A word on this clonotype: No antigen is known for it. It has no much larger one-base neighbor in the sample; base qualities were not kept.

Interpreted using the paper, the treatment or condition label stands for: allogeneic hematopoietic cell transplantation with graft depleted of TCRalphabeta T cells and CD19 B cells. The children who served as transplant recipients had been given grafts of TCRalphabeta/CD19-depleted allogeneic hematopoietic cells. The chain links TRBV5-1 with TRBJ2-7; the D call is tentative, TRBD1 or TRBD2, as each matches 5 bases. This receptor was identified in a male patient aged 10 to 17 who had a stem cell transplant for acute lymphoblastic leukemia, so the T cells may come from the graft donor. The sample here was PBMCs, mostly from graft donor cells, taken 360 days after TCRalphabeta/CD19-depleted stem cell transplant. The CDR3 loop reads CASSWGFYEQYF. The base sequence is TGCGCCAGCAGCTGGGGGTTCTACGAGCAGTACTTC. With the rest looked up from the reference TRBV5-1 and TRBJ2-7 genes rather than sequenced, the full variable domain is KAGVTQTPRYLIKTRGQQVTLSCSPISGHRSVSWYQQTPGQGLQFLFEYFSETQRNKGNFPGRFSGRQFSNSRSEMNVSTLELGDSALYLCASSWGFYEQYFGPGTRLTVT.